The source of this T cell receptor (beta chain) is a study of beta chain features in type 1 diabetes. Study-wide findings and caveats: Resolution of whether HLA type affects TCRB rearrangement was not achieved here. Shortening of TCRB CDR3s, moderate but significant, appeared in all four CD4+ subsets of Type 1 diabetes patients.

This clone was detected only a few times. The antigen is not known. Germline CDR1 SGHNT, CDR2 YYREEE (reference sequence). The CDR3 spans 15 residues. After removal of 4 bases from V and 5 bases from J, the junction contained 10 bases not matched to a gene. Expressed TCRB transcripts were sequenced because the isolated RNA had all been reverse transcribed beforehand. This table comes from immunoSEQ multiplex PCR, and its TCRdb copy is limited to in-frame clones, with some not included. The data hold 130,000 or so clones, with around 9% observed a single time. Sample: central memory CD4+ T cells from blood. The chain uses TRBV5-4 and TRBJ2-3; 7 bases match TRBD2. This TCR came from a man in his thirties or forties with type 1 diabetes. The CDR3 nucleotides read TGTGCCAGCAGCCCTAGCGGTGCCCTGCAAGATACGCAGTATTTT. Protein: CASSPSGALQDTQYF.